The rows below give T cell receptor beta chains drawn from one sample of a study of T cell changes during pregnancy in multiple sclerosis. Some clones are missing from TCRdb's copy, which holds only in-frame ones; the method was immunoSEQ multiplex PCR. The sample yields 40,000 to 50,000 clones, more than 90% seen once. The material sequenced was CD8+ T cells from peripheral blood mononuclear cells, taken in the third trimester of pregnancy. Every receptor here comes from a female donor with multiple sclerosis, enrolled in a pregnancy study. Each CDR3 is given with its conserved first and last residue.

TRBJ1-1 | TRBV27 | CASSWGMNTEAFF
TRBJ2-3 | TRBV6-6 | CASSSGFNADTQYF
TRBJ2-7 | TRBV2 | CTTNPAGAGYEQYF
TRBJ1-2 | TRBV18 | CASSETGNDYGYTF
TRBJ2-7 | TRBV28 | CASGLAGAYYEQYF
TRBJ1-4 | TRBV29-1 | CSVEGTEFEPTGGEKLFF
TRBJ2-7 | TRBV4-3 | CASSQDSGDKDPYEQYF
TRBJ2-5 | TRBV9 | CASSVIAGVRETQYF
TRBJ1-1 | TRBV19 | CASMGEGRLVAFF
TRBJ2-2 | TRBV7-3 | CASSPLAGSGGELFF
TRBJ2-1 | TRBV7-3 | CASSLRTLDEQFF
TRBJ2-3 | TRBV7-3 | CASSTIAGGTDTQYF
TRBJ2-1 | TRBV11-2 | CASSFGPPNIAGGPNEQFF
TRBJ2-7 | TRBV5-1 | CASSLRDTLSGYEQYF
TRBJ2-1 | TRBV7-3 | CASSSALGNEQFF
TRBJ2-3 | TRBV7-3 | CASSFAGGEDTQYF
TRBJ2-7 | TRBV4-2 | CASSQGLAGEQYF
TRBJ2-3 | TRBV28 | CASSLTDTQYF
TRBJ1-5 | TRBV6-1 | CASRREYSNQPQHF
TRBJ2-5 | TRBV28 | CASSPRQGGAETQYF
TRBJ2-3 | TRBV7-9 | CASSLVRGQDTDTQYF
TRBJ1-1 | TRBV9 | CASSVFSDTEAFF
TRBJ1-5 | TRBV6-1 | CASSGRDRANQPQHF
TRBJ1-1 | TRBV6-5 | CATGNTEAFF
TRBJ1-2 | TRBV29-1 | CSVEGQSTMGYTF
TRBJ2-1 | TRBV2 | CASSEGWTSGRDEQFF
TRBJ2-2 | TRBV19 | CASSSGTGGITGELFF
TRBJ1-1 | TRBV27 | CASSSFLNTEAFF
TRBJ1-1 | TRBV4-3 | CASGEGQNTEAFF
TRBJ1-3 | TRBV4-2 | CASSLYRGEGNTIYF
TRBJ1-5 | TRBV29-1 | CSMKDRVGNQPQHF
TRBJ2-1 | TRBV10-2 | CASSESNWQFF
TRBJ2-3 | TRBV25-1 | CASSNGLADSDTQYF
TRBJ2-1 | TRBV5-1 | CASIGPRTSGANEQFF
TRBJ1-2 | TRBV5-6 | CASSQRAGLPLAGYTF
TRBJ1-6 | TRBV11-1 | CASSAGLRSSYNSPLHF
TRBJ1-1 | TRBV10-3 | CAIRGQGTNTEAFF
TRBJ2-7 | TRBV6-1 | CASGTSSDLAYEQYF
TRBJ1-2 | TRBV4-3 | CASSQDENEQDGYTF
TRBJ2-1 | TRBV5-6 | CASSYTGFEQFF
TRBJ1-6 | TRBV19 | CASSMAGSYNSPLHF
TRBJ2-5 | TRBV9 | CASSVGEYQETQYF
TRBJ2-7 | TRBV11-2 | CASSSPRTSGGYEQYF
TRBJ2-1 | TRBV9 | CASSVTGTGLNEQFF
TRBJ1-1 | TRBV6-1 | CASSVDRYIEAFF
TRBJ2-7 | TRBV11-3 | CASSFSPSQGYSYEQYF
TRBJ1-1 | TRBV7-9 | CASSLAGEAFF
TRBJ1-2 | TRBV27 | CASAPTGGFRGYTF